This TCR beta chain emerged from a study of T cell repertoires in cytomegalovirus infection. TCRdb re-called the reads with MiXCR, one entry per CDR3 protein. There are approximately 190,000 distinct CDR3 sequences in the sample; approximately 28% occur only once, and approximately 30% lies in the top ten. V was shortened by 4 bases and J by 0 bases, with 8 bases between the two germline ends. The CDR3 runs to 13 residues. Germline CDR1 reads SQVTM; CDR2 reads ANQGSEA. This sequence was found in a human donor in good health (CMV status not recorded). Some clones in this sample may be carry-over from other donors' samples. Specimen: PBMCs. The J gene is TRBJ2-3, the V gene TRBV29-1; D unresolved. Written as DNA, the CDR3 is TGCAGCGTTGGGATAACTAGCACAGATACGCAGTATTTT. Translated, it gives CSVGITSTDTQYF.